A selection of T cell receptor beta chains follows, all from one sample in a study of shared clonotypes between healthy human individuals. Sequenced by immunoSEQ multiplex PCR; TCRdb stores in-frame clones only, minus some. The sample holds roughly 2,000,000 clones; just over 90% are singletons and the top ten take around 1.8%. What was sequenced was naive CD8+ T cells from PBMCs. Every receptor here comes from a man aged 18 to 35 in good health. Some clones in this sample may be carry-over from other donors' samples. CDR3s include the opening cysteine and the closing phenylalanine or tryptophan. D genes are given only for firm matches. A row's size may be missing; if present it is once, few, many or a size class.

j_call: TRBJ2-5; v_call: TRBV21-1; d_call: .; clone_size: .; cdr3_aa: CAGWTDQETQYF; cdr3_nt: TGTGCCGGATGGACAGACCAAGAGACCCAGTACTTC
j_call: TRBJ2-7; v_call: TRBV9; d_call: .; clone_size: .; cdr3_aa: CASSVDSPSSYEQYF; cdr3_nt: TGTGCCAGCAGCGTAGACTCGCCGAGCTCCTACGAGCAGTACTTC
j_call: TRBJ1-5; v_call: TRBV28; d_call: .; clone_size: .; cdr3_aa: CASSLALGGFQPQHF; cdr3_nt: TGTGCCAGCAGTTTAGCCCTAGGGGGGTTTCAGCCCCAGCATTTT
j_call: TRBJ2-7; v_call: TRBV20-1; d_call: .; clone_size: .; cdr3_aa: CSAREAYEQYF; cdr3_nt: TGCAGTGCTAGAGAAGCCTACGAGCAGTACTTC
j_call: TRBJ1-2; v_call: TRBV7-8; d_call: TRBD1; clone_size: .; cdr3_aa: CASSLYRDRYYGYTF; cdr3_nt: TGTGCCAGCAGCTTATATAGGGACAGATACTATGGCTACACCTTC
j_call: TRBJ1-2; v_call: TRBV27; d_call: .; clone_size: .; cdr3_aa: CASWGSGHGYTF; cdr3_nt: TGTGCCAGCTGGGGATCGGGCCATGGCTACACCTTC
j_call: TRBJ2-1; v_call: TRBV4-3; d_call: TRBD1; clone_size: few; cdr3_aa: CASSQGTGGYNEQFF; cdr3_nt: TGCGCCAGCAGCCAAGGGACAGGGGGGTACAATGAGCAGTTCTTC
j_call: TRBJ2-7; v_call: TRBV4-1; d_call: .; clone_size: .; cdr3_aa: CASSRREPFGDYEQYF; cdr3_nt: TGCGCCAGCAGCCGCCGGGAGCCCTTTGGAGACTACGAGCAGTACTTC
j_call: TRBJ2-7; v_call: TRBV4-1; d_call: .; clone_size: few; cdr3_aa: CASSQGQGGSEQYF; cdr3_nt: TGCGCCAGCAGCCAAGGACAGGGAGGGTCCGAGCAGTACTTC
j_call: TRBJ1-5; v_call: TRBV2; d_call: .; clone_size: few; cdr3_aa: CASGAGGAQPQHF; cdr3_nt: TGTGCCAGCGGGGCGGGTGGGGCTCAGCCCCAGCATTTT
j_call: TRBJ1-2; v_call: TRBV30; d_call: .; clone_size: .; cdr3_aa: CAWSVGDPGYTF; cdr3_nt: TGTGCCTGGAGTGTAGGCGACCCCGGGTACACCTTC
j_call: TRBJ1-1; v_call: TRBV4-1; d_call: TRBD1; clone_size: few; cdr3_aa: CASSPDRQNTEAFF; cdr3_nt: TGCGCCAGCAGCCCGGACAGGCAGAACACTGAAGCTTTCTTT
j_call: TRBJ1-4; v_call: TRBV5-4; d_call: .; clone_size: .; cdr3_aa: CASSFPGDGKLFF; cdr3_nt: TGTGCCAGCAGCTTCCCAGGGGATGGAAAACTGTTTTTT
j_call: TRBJ2-3; v_call: TRBV4-1; d_call: .; clone_size: .; cdr3_aa: CASSQVQGDTQYF; cdr3_nt: TGCGCCAGCAGCCAAGTTCAAGGGGATACGCAGTATTTT
j_call: TRBJ2-3; v_call: TRBV7-9; d_call: .; clone_size: .; cdr3_aa: CASSPGPYTQYF; cdr3_nt: TGTGCCAGCAGCCCAGGACCATATACGCAGTATTTT
j_call: TRBJ2-2; v_call: TRBV7-9; d_call: TRBD2; clone_size: .; cdr3_aa: CASSHKLADNTGELFF; cdr3_nt: TGTGCCAGCAGCCATAAGCTAGCGGACAACACCGGGGAGCTGTTTTTT
j_call: TRBJ1-1; v_call: TRBV27; d_call: .; clone_size: .; cdr3_aa: CASSLLIDTEAFF; cdr3_nt: TGTGCCAGCAGTTTATTAATAGACACTGAAGCTTTCTTT
j_call: TRBJ1-5; v_call: TRBV7-9; d_call: .; clone_size: .; cdr3_aa: CASTGGPDSNQPQHF; cdr3_nt: TGTGCCAGCACGGGCGGGCCGGATTCCAATCAGCCCCAGCATTTT
j_call: TRBJ2-7; v_call: TRBV27; d_call: TRBD2; clone_size: .; cdr3_aa: CASSLLKTSGSDEQYF; cdr3_nt: TGTGCCAGCAGTTTACTCAAGACTAGCGGGAGTGACGAGCAGTACTTC
j_call: TRBJ2-7; v_call: TRBV9; d_call: .; clone_size: .; cdr3_aa: CASSVAGRTYEQYF; cdr3_nt: TGTGCCAGCAGCGTAGCAGGTCGGACCTACGAGCAGTACTTC
j_call: TRBJ2-7; v_call: TRBV4-3; d_call: .; clone_size: .; cdr3_aa: CASSQVGGSYEQYF; cdr3_nt: TGCGCCAGCAGCCAAGTAGGCGGCTCCTACGAGCAGTACTTC
j_call: TRBJ1-1; v_call: TRBV4-1; d_call: .; clone_size: .; cdr3_aa: CASSQDGFTEAFF; cdr3_nt: TGCGCCAGCAGCCAAGACGGGTTTACTGAAGCTTTCTTT
j_call: TRBJ2-7; v_call: TRBV27; d_call: TRBD2; clone_size: .; cdr3_aa: CASTGRADEQYF; cdr3_nt: TGTGCCAGCACCGGGAGGGCGGACGAGCAGTACTTC
j_call: TRBJ1-2; v_call: TRBV19; d_call: .; clone_size: .; cdr3_aa: CASSSGGPGGYTF; cdr3_nt: TGTGCCAGTAGCTCGGGGGGGCCGGGAGGCTACACCTTC
j_call: TRBJ1-1; v_call: TRBV28; d_call: .; clone_size: .; cdr3_aa: CASSETGVNTEAFF; cdr3_nt: TGTGCCAGCAGTGAAACGGGGGTGAACACTGAAGCTTTCTTT
j_call: TRBJ2-7; v_call: TRBV30; d_call: .; clone_size: once; cdr3_aa: CAWSVWFQGAYSYEQYF; cdr3_nt: TGTGCCTGGAGTGTTTGGTTTCAGGGAGCCTACTCCTACGAGCAGTACTTC
j_call: TRBJ1-1; v_call: TRBV11-2; d_call: .; clone_size: .; cdr3_aa: CASSMWRETEAFF; cdr3_nt: TGTGCCAGCAGCATGTGGCGGGAGACTGAAGCTTTCTTT
j_call: TRBJ2-1; v_call: TRBV10-3; d_call: TRBD2; clone_size: once; cdr3_aa: CAIRVSGRRFF; cdr3_nt: TGTGCCATCAGGGTTAGCGGGAGGCGGTTCTTC
j_call: TRBJ1-1; v_call: TRBV11-2; d_call: .; clone_size: .; cdr3_aa: CASSLFGRDSEAFF; cdr3_nt: TGTGCCAGCAGCTTATTTGGCAGAGACTCTGAAGCTTTCTTT
j_call: TRBJ2-7; v_call: TRBV27; d_call: TRBD1; clone_size: .; cdr3_aa: CASSWTGFPHEQYF; cdr3_nt: TGTGCCAGCAGTTGGACAGGGTTTCCCCACGAGCAGTACTTC
j_call: TRBJ2-3; v_call: TRBV6-4; d_call: .; clone_size: .; cdr3_aa: CASSDRGEGTDTQYF; cdr3_nt: TGTGCCAGCAGTGACAGGGGGGAAGGCACAGATACGCAGTATTTT
j_call: TRBJ2-7; v_call: TRBV5-6; d_call: .; clone_size: .; cdr3_aa: CASSPGPNPSYEQYF; cdr3_nt: TGTGCCAGCAGCCCGGGCCCGAACCCCTCCTACGAGCAGTACTTC
j_call: TRBJ2-2; v_call: TRBV10-2; d_call: .; clone_size: .; cdr3_aa: CASRVDTGELFF; cdr3_nt: TGCGCCAGCAGGGTGGACACCGGGGAGCTGTTTTTT
j_call: TRBJ2-1; v_call: TRBV6-5; d_call: TRBD2; clone_size: .; cdr3_aa: CASSPGGAYNEQFF; cdr3_nt: TGTGCCAGCAGCCCGGGAGGAGCCTACAATGAGCAGTTCTTC
j_call: TRBJ2-7; v_call: TRBV28; d_call: .; clone_size: .; cdr3_aa: CASSLQRFAEQYF; cdr3_nt: TGTGCCAGCAGTTTGCAGAGATTTGCCGAGCAGTACTTC
j_call: TRBJ2-7; v_call: TRBV7-9; d_call: .; clone_size: .; cdr3_aa: CASSPGTGNYEQYF; cdr3_nt: TGTGCCAGCAGCCCCGGGACGGGGAACTACGAGCAGTACTTC
j_call: TRBJ2-5; v_call: TRBV10-3; d_call: .; clone_size: .; cdr3_aa: CAISETETQYF; cdr3_nt: TGTGCCATCAGTGAGACAGAGACCCAGTACTTC
j_call: TRBJ2-5; v_call: TRBV7-9; d_call: .; clone_size: .; cdr3_aa: CASSLVGQGGETQYF; cdr3_nt: TGTGCCAGCAGCTTAGTCGGGCAGGGGGGAGAGACCCAGTACTTC
j_call: TRBJ2-4; v_call: TRBV19; d_call: TRBD2; clone_size: .; cdr3_aa: CASTPGRVTTNIQYF; cdr3_nt: TGTGCCAGTACCCCCGGGAGGGTAACCACAAACATTCAGTACTTC
j_call: TRBJ1-4; v_call: TRBV19; d_call: TRBD1; clone_size: once; cdr3_aa: CASSRDRAHEKLFF; cdr3_nt: TGTGCCAGTAGCAGGGACAGGGCGCATGAAAAACTGTTTTTT
j_call: TRBJ2-5; v_call: TRBV14; d_call: TRBD1; clone_size: .; cdr3_aa: CASSPTTGREEETQYF; cdr3_nt: TGTGCCAGCAGCCCAACGACAGGGAGAGAAGAAGAGACCCAGTACTTC
j_call: TRBJ1-4; v_call: TRBV11-2; d_call: .; clone_size: .; cdr3_aa: CASSLWGVDEKLFF; cdr3_nt: TGTGCCAGCAGCTTATGGGGTGTAGATGAAAAACTGTTTTTT
j_call: TRBJ2-3; v_call: TRBV7-9; d_call: TRBD2; clone_size: .; cdr3_aa: CASSLTILAGVETDTQYF; cdr3_nt: TGTGCCAGCAGCCTAACGATTCTAGCGGGAGTGGAGACAGATACGCAGTATTTT
j_call: TRBJ1-2; v_call: TRBV6-5; d_call: TRBD1; clone_size: .; cdr3_aa: CASSFLGQGNYGYTF; cdr3_nt: TGTGCCAGCAGTTTCCTTGGACAGGGGAACTATGGCTACACCTTC
j_call: TRBJ2-7; v_call: TRBV28; d_call: .; clone_size: .; cdr3_aa: CASTYTGATYEQYF; cdr3_nt: TGTGCCAGCACCTATACAGGAGCAACCTACGAGCAGTACTTC